A single sample gave rise to the 28 T cell receptor beta chains below, sequenced in a study of blood T cell repertoires in COVID-19. Profiling relied on immunoSEQ multiplex PCR, and the TCRdb table lists in-frame clones only, not all of them. The sample carries under 200,000 clones, around 86% recorded once. Input material: peripheral blood. All receptors derive from a man aged 18 to 29 with acute or convalescent COVID-19.

V and J are TRBV12-5 and TRBJ2-1; D possibly corresponds to TRBD1 (6 bases). There are 18 residues in the CDR3. V was cut by 3 bases and J by 2 bases, with 20 bases left in between. Germline CDR1 LGHNT, CDR2 FRNRAP. The CDR3 DNA reads TGTGCTAGTGGTTTTGTGAGGGACGGGACAAAAACCTACAATGAGCAGTTCTTC. Amino acid sequence: CASGFVRDGTKTYNEQFF. The full variable domain, with the rest looked up from reference TRBV12-5 and TRBJ2-1, is DARVTQTPRHKVTEMGQEVTMRCQPILGHNTVFWYRQTMMQGLELLAYFRNRAPLDDSGMPKDRFSAEMPDATLATLKIQPSEPRDSAVYFCASGFVRDGTKTYNEQFFGPGTRLTVL.

This chain uses TRBV25-1 with TRBJ2-5; 7 bases fit TRBD2. Germline V gene lookup returns CDR1 MGHDK and CDR2 SYGVNS. The CDR3 has 14 amino acids. V trimming: 6 bases; J trimming: 7 bases; junction bases outside the gene matches: 11. CDR3 nucleotides: TGTGCCAGCAGAGAAAGTGGGGGGGTTGGGACCCAGTACTTC. Encoded protein: CASRESGGVGTQYF.

The rearrangement joins TRBV5-8 to TRBJ1-2; 8 nucleotides align to TRBD1. The CDR3 has 17 residues. The V segment lost 0 bases and the J segment 2 bases; nucleotides outside the gene matches: 9. Per the germline V gene, CDR1 is SGHTS and CDR2 is YDEGEE. In nucleotides, the CDR3 is TGTGCCAGCAGCTTGGGACAGGGGATTGCGGCAAACTATGGCTACACCTTC. It codes for CASSLGQGIAANYGYTF.

Here the CDR3 reads CASSQDRTADNSPLHF. CDR3 coding DNA: TGTGCCAGCAGCCAAGATAGGACAGCCGATAATTCACCCCTCCACTTT. The rearrangement uses TRBV4-2 and TRBJ1-6, with a tentative D call TRBD1 (6 bases). Trimming shortened V by 0 bases and J by 5 bases, and 11 bases separated the two germline ends. Germline V lookup: CDR1 LGHNA, CDR2 YNFKEQ. The CDR3 is 16 amino acids.

This clone occurred a few times. The rearrangement joins TRBV12-5 to TRBJ2-1; D may be TRBD2 (5 bases). CDR3 length: 14 residues. Per germline, CDR1 LGHNT and CDR2 FRNRAP. The ends were cut back, 2 bases at V and 6 bases at J, with 11 bases in the middle. The CDR3 protein is CASGLPHRGNEQFF. The CDR3 DNA reads as TGTGCTAGTGGTTTGCCACATCGGGGCAATGAGCAGTTCTTC. Full variable domain (rest looked up from reference TRBV12-5 and TRBJ2-1): DARVTQTPRHKVTEMGQEVTMRCQPILGHNTVFWYRQTMMQGLELLAYFRNRAPLDDSGMPKDRFSAEMPDATLATLKIQPSEPRDSAVYFCASGLPHRGNEQFFGPGTRLTVL.

The chain joins TRBV24-1 to TRBJ1-5, with D perhaps matching TRBD1 (5 bases). The CDR3 is 20 residues long. Germline V CDR1 and CDR2: KGHDR, SFDVKD. Trimming shortened V by 4 bases and J by 2 bases, and 26 bases separated the two germline ends. The CDR3 region is CATSDSRMGTDYSGNQPQHF. CDR3 coding DNA: TGTGCCACCAGTGACTCACGGATGGGGACGGACTATTCCGGCAATCAGCCCCAGCATTTT.

The gene calls are TRBV19 and TRBJ2-1; TRBD2 matches at 10 bases. V lost 6 bases, J lost 3 bases, and 5 bases stayed unmatched. Germline loops: CDR1 LNHDA, CDR2 SQIVND (reference sequence). The CDR3 is 15 amino acids. The CDR3 DNA reads TGTGCCAGTAGAGCTAGCGGGGGTCTCTACAATGAGCAGTTCTTC. This codes for CASRASGGLYNEQFF.

This chain joins TRBV7-8 and TRBJ1-4; 9 bases are a match to TRBD1. The CDR3 has 14 amino acids. With V trimmed by 4 bases and J by 5 bases, 2 bases remained unmatched. Germline values: CDR1 SGHVS, CDR2 FQNEAQ. CDR3 bases: TGTGCCAGCAGCTGGGGGACAGGGAATGAAAAACTGTTTTTT. Translating it yields CASSWGTGNEKLFF. The full variable domain, in which reference TRBV7-8 and TRBJ1-4 provide the parts outside the CDR3, is GAGVSQSPRYKVAKRGQDVALRCDPISGHVSLFWYQQALGQGPEFLTYFQNEAQLDKSGLPSDRFFAERPEGSVSTLKIQRTQQEDSAVYLCASSWGTGNEKLFFGSGTQLSVL.

The chain couples TRBV12-3 or TRBV12-4 to TRBJ2-7, with D tentatively TRBD1 (6 bases). The CDR3 contains 13 residues. V lost 4 bases, J lost 1 base, and 8 bases lay in between. CDR3 in amino acids: CASSSTGSYEQYF. In nucleotides, the CDR3 is TGTGCCAGCAGTTCGACAGGTTCCTACGAGCAGTACTTC.

The chain couples TRBV4-2 to TRBJ1-3, with D possibly being TRBD1 (6 bases). CDR3 length: 16 amino acids. Trimming removed 3 bases at V and 2 bases at J, with 14 bases between. Germline V gene sequence: CDR1 LGHNA, CDR2 YNFKEQ. DNA of the CDR3: TGTGCCAGCAGCCAGGAACAGGGATCCCCTGGAAACACCATATATTTT. This gives the protein CASSQEQGSPGNTIYF.

The chain combines TRBV24-1 with TRBJ1-4, with 8 bases fitting TRBD1. Trimming cost V 3 bases and J 8 bases; bases outside gene matches: 10. This CDR3 has 16 amino acids. The germline V gene has CDR1 KGHDR and CDR2 SFDVKD. In nucleotides, the CDR3 is TGTGCCACCAGTGATACCGGGACAGGTCGTGAAGAAAAACTGTTTTTT. Its protein is CATSDTGTGREEKLFF.

This clone appeared a single time. The CDR3 is CASSLGRGSVDTQYF. The CDR3 coding sequence is TGCGCCAGCAGCTTGGGCAGGGGCTCGGTCGATACGCAGTATTTT. V gene TRBV5-1 combines with J gene TRBJ2-3, with TRBD1 as a possible D gene (6 bases). Germline V gene sequence: CDR1 SGHRS, CDR2 YFSETQ. The CDR3 is 15 residues long. V lost 0 bases to trimming and J lost 6 bases, with 14 bases between them.

The chain is built from TRBV28 and TRBJ2-1, with a tentative D call TRBD2 (5 bases). The germline V and J ends were trimmed by 6 bases and 0 bases, with 15 bases remaining between them. CDR1 and CDR2 (germline): MDHEN, SYDVKM. This CDR3 is built from 16 residues. CDR3 loop: CASSPGGRVSYNEQFF. The CDR3, as DNA: TGTGCCAGCAGCCCAGGTGGGCGGGTCTCCTACAATGAGCAGTTCTTC.

The chain is built from TRBV15 and TRBJ2-3, with D perhaps matching TRBD2 (6 bases). Germline V gene lookup returns CDR1 LNHNV and CDR2 YYDKDF (reference sequence). The V gene lost 4 bases and the J gene lost 0 bases, with 11 bases spanning the gap. CDR3 length: 15 amino acids. The CDR3 reads CATSIPGDSTDTQYF. In nucleotides, the CDR3 is TGTGCCACCAGCATACCGGGGGACAGCACAGATACGCAGTATTTT.

This clone appeared a few times. The chain joins TRBV14 to TRBJ1-2; D uncertain. The CDR3 loop spans 12 amino acids. CDR1 SGHDN and CDR2 FVKESK come from the germline V gene. V lost 4 bases and J lost 5, with 8 bases in between. CDR3 nucleotides: TGTGCCAGCAGCCGAACAGTTTATGGCTACACCTTC. It codes for CASSRTVYGYTF. Full variable domain (missing parts from reference TRBV14 and TRBJ1-2): EAGVTQFPSHSVIEKGQTVTLRCDPISGHDNLYWYRRVMGKEIKFLLHFVKESKQDESGMPNNRFLAERTGGTYSTLKVQPAELEDSGVYFCASSRTVYGYTFGSGTRLTVV.

This chain connects TRBV30 to TRBJ1-2; TRBD1 matches at 7 bases. Germline trimming cut 2 bases from V and 4 bases from J; bases unmatched to any gene: 4. CDR1 is GTSNPN and CDR2 is SVGIG in the germline V gene (reference sequence). The CDR3 has 13 amino acids. CDR3 DNA sequence: TGTGCCTGGAGTTGGACAGGCGTCTATGGCTACACCTTC. The encoded protein is CAWSWTGVYGYTF.

This rearrangement joins TRBV5-1 to TRBJ2-1; 9 bases fit TRBD2. The ends lost 7 bases at V and 3 bases at J; junction bases unmatched: 8. In germline, CDR1 is SGHRS, CDR2 YFSETQ. The length of the CDR3 is 15 residues. The CDR3 loop is CASGVSSGVYNEQFF. As DNA, the CDR3 is TGCGCCAGCGGGGTGTCTAGCGGGGTCTACAATGAGCAGTTCTTC.

This chain uses TRBV7-8 with TRBJ2-1, with D tentatively TRBD1 (5 bases). Trimming left V 3 bases short and J 8 bases short, with 11 bases between. The CDR3 extends over 13 amino acids. Germline V gene sequence: CDR1 SGHVS, CDR2 FQNEAQ. The CDR3 protein is CASSFTPRDEQFF. For the CDR3, the DNA is TGTGCCAGCAGCTTTACCCCCAGGGATGAGCAGTTCTTC.

This clone has a handful of counts. The V and J genes are TRBV18 and TRBJ1-2, with no clear D. This CDR3 region has 16 residues. Germline loops: CDR1 KGHSH, CDR2 LQKENI. The V end was cut by 3 bases, the J end by 0 bases, with 14 bases between. The CDR3 DNA is TGTGCCAGCTCACCGAGTCAGGTGACTACTAACTATGGCTACACCTTC. It encodes CASSPSQVTTNYGYTF.

This clone showed up just once. This chain links TRBV7-8 with TRBJ2-1; 10 bases are a match to TRBD2. The CDR3 length is 21 residues. V lost 0 bases and J lost 7; bases outside the gene matches: 21. The germline V gene encodes CDR1 SGHVS and CDR2 FQNEAQ. Here the CDR3 DNA reads TGTGCCAGCAGCTTAGCCACCCTAGGGAGCCATATAGCGGGGGGCGAGAATGAGCAGTTCTTC. Translating it yields CASSLATLGSHIAGGENEQFF.

This chain uses TRBV5-1 with TRBJ2-4, with D tentatively TRBD1 (6 bases). Germline assignment: CDR1 SGHRS and CDR2 YFSETQ. V was trimmed by 0 bases and J by 6 bases, leaving 7 bases between them. The CDR3 is 13 residues long. The CDR3 bases are TGCGCCAGCAGCTTGGACAGGGCAAACATTCAGTACTTC. It is translated as CASSLDRANIQYF.

This clone was seen more than once but under ten times. The chain recombines TRBV7-9 with TRBJ2-3, with D possibly being TRBD2 (5 bases). The CDR3 has 15 amino acids. The germline CDR1 and CDR2 sequences are SEHNR and FQNEAQ (reference sequence). Trimming took 2 bases from V and 5 from J, leaving 14 bases between them. CDR3 coding DNA: TGTGCCAGCAGCTTAAAGTTGACGGCGGGAGATACGCAGTATTTT. It yields the protein CASSLKLTAGDTQYF. The complete variable domain, with remaining parts taken from reference TRBV7-9 and TRBJ2-3, reads DTGVSQNPRHKITKRGQNVTFRCDPISEHNRLYWYRQTLGQGPEFLTYFQNEAQLEKSRLLSDRFSAERPKGSFSTLEIQRTEQGDSAMYLCASSLKLTAGDTQYFGPGTRLTVL.

The chain employs TRBV5-6 and TRBJ1-2; D call uncertain. The CDR3 totals 15 residues. Germline CDR1 is SGHDT and CDR2 is YYEEEE. V gave up 0 bases and J gave up 7 bases, with 16 bases separating them. CDR3: CASSLELSLGGGYTF. For the CDR3, the DNA is TGTGCCAGCAGCTTGGAATTGAGCCTTGGAGGTGGCTACACCTTC.

This clone has a single count. The V call is TRBV12-3 or TRBV12-4, the J call TRBJ2-5; D may be TRBD2 (5 bases). V lost 3 bases, J lost 5 bases, and 7 bases lay in between. The CDR3 totals 12 residues. This CDR3 reads CASSFEGETQYF. The CDR3 coding sequence is TGTGCCAGCAGTTTTGAGGGTGAGACCCAGTACTTC.

This chain uses TRBV7-6 with TRBJ1-6; D is undetermined. The CDR3 runs 18 residues. Germline V gives CDR1 SGHVS, CDR2 FNYEAQ. Trimming took 6 bases from V and 0 from J, leaving 18 bases between them. CDR3 amino acids: CASSPRHGASSYNSPLHF. DNA of the CDR3: TGTGCCAGCAGTCCTCGCCATGGAGCTAGCTCCTATAATTCACCCCTCCACTTT.

The chain carries TRBV7-8 and TRBJ2-1, with 16 positions matching TRBD2. Germline V gene data show CDR1 as SGHVS and CDR2 as FQNEAQ. V lost 4 bases and J lost 7; bases outside the gene matches: 13. This CDR3 contains 19 residues. For the CDR3, the DNA is TGTGCCAGCAGCTCGAACGCGGGACTAGCGGGGGGGCCTTCAAATGAGCAGTTCTTC. Its protein is CASSSNAGLAGGPSNEQFF.

In DNA, the CDR3 is TGTGCCAGTAGTATGGGTACAGGGGGCGCGGCAGATACGCAGTATTTT. Protein product: CASSMGTGGAADTQYF. The rearrangement uses TRBV19 and TRBJ2-3, with 9 bases lining up with TRBD1. With 3 bases clipped from V and 4 bases from J, the junction kept 8 bases outside the gene matches. CDR1 and CDR2 (germline): LNHDA, SQIVND (reference sequence). The CDR3 consists of 16 residues. The whole variable domain, filled in from reference TRBV19 and TRBJ2-3, reads DGGITQSPKYLFRKEGQNVTLSCEQNLNHDAMYWYRQDPGQGLRLIYYSQIVNDFQKGDIAEGYSVSREKKESFPLTVTSAQKNPTAFYLCASSMGTGGAADTQYFGPGTRLTVL.

The rearrangement joins TRBV5-6 to TRBJ1-1, with TRBD1 matching 8 bases. This CDR3 comprises 16 residues. J lost 9 bases, V lost 0 bases, and 13 bases had no gene match. Germline lookup yields CDR1 SGHDT and CDR2 YYEEEE. The CDR3 bases are TGTGCCAGCAGCTTGGAACTTACACAGGGGGTTGCTAAAGCTTTCTTT. As protein: CASSLELTQGVAKAFF.